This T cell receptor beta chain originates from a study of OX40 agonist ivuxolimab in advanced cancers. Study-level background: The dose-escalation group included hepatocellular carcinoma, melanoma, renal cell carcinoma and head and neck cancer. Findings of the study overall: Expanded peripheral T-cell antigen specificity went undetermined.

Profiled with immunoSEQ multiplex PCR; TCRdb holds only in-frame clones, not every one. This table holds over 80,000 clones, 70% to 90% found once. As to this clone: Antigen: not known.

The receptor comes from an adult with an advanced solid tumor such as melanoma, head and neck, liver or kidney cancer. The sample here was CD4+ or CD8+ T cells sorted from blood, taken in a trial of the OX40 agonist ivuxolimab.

CDR3 DNA sequence: TGTGCCAGTAGTATAGACAGCCCGTGGGACGGCTACACCTTC. This translates into CASSIDSPWDGYTF. V usage is TRBV19 and J usage is TRBJ1-2; a weak D match, TRBD1 (5 bases). The length of the CDR3 is 14 residues. V lost 0 bases and J lost 8, with 13 bases in between. From germline, CDR1 is LNHDA and CDR2 SQIVND (reference sequence).